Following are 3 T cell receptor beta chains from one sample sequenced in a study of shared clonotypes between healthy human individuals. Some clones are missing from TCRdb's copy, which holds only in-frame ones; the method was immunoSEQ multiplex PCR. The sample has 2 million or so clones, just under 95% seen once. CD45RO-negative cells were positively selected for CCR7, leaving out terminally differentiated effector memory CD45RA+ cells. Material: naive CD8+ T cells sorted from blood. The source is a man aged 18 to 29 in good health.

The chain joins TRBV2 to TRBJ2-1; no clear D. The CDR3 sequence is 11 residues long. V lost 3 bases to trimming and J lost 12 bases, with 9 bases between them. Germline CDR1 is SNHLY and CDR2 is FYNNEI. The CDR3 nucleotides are TGTGCCAGCAGTGATTTACAAGGGCAGTTCTTC. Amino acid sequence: CASSDLQGQFF.

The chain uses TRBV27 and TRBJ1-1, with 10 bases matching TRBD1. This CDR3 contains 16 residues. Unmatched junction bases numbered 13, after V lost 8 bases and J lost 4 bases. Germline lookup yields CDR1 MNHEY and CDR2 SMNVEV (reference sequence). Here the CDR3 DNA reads TGTGCCAGCCTCCCCGGAGGGACAGGGGCTTTCACTGAAGCTTTCTTT. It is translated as CASLPGGTGAFTEAFF.

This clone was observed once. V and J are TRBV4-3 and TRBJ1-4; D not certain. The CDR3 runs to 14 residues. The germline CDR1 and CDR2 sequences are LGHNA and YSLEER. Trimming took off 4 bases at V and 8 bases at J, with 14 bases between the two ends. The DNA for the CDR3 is TGCGCCAGCAGCCCCCGGATCCTAGGGGAAAAACTGTTTTTT. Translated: CASSPRILGEKLFF.